The sequence of this TCR beta chain was determined in a study of beta chain features in type 1 diabetes. Study-level results: In every one of the four CD4+ subsets, TCRB CDR3s were moderately but significantly shorter in Type 1 diabetes patients. More deletions and fewer insertions at VDJ junctions were seen in type 1 diabetes patients.

Trimming took 1 base from V and 2 from J; bases not matched to a gene: 3. Germline V CDR1 and CDR2: KGHSH, LQKENI. The CDR3 length is 16 residues. Of the isolated RNA, all was reverse transcribed, and so the sequenced material was expressed TCRB transcripts. Measured with immunoSEQ multiplex PCR; TCRdb has only the in-frame clones, and not every one. The sample yields over 65,000 clones, 30% to 40% seen once. Worth noting for this clone: Its antigen is as yet unknown.

The V and J genes are TRBV18 and TRBJ2-5; the match to TRBD1 covers 11 bases. This receptor was identified in a woman between 18 and 30 years old in good health. Input material: stem cell memory CD4+ T cells from blood. CDR3 in amino acids: CASSPRTGGLQETQYF. In nucleotides, the CDR3 is TGTGCCAGCTCACCACGGACAGGGGGCTTACAAGAGACCCAGTACTTC. The full variable domain, with the rest looked up from reference TRBV18 and TRBJ2-5, is NAGVMQNPRHLVRRRGQEARLRCSPMKGHSHVYWYRQLPEEGLKFMVYLQKENIIDESGMPKERFSAEFPKEGPSILRIQQVVRGDSAAYFCASSPRTGGLQETQYFGPGTRLLVL.